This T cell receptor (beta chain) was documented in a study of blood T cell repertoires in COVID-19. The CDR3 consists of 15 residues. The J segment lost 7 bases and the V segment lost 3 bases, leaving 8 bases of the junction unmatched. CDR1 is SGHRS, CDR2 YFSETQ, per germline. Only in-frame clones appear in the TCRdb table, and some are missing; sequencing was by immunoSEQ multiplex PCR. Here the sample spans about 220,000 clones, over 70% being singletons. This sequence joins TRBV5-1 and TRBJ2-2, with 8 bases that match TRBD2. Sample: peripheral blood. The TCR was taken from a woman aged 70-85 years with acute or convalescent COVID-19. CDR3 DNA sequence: TGCGCCAGCAGCTCTTCGGGGGGGCATAACGGGGAGCTGTTTTTT. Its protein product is CASSSSGGHNGELFF.